This T cell receptor (beta chain) stems from a study of monozygotic twins with cystic fibrosis. Comment on this clone: Its antigen is not identified.

Germline-derived CDR1 and CDR2 are SGHDT and YYEEEE. V gave up 0 bases and J gave up 4 bases, with 7 bases separating them. The CDR3 spans 14 residues. Study observations and caveats: Clonality was generally low (median around 0.009), higher in the most severe patients. Monozygotic CF twin pairs shared significantly more nucleotide-identical clonotypes than unrelated CF individuals did.

Produced via immunoSEQ multiplex PCR; TCRdb's table is partial and in-frame only. The sample has tens of thousands of clones, 84% seen once; the top ten hold around 1.5%. This TCR came from a girl aged 2-15 years with cystic fibrosis. The rearrangement uses TRBV5-6 and TRBJ2-2, with D possibly matching TRBD1 (5 bases). The sample consisted of blood. The CDR3: CASSLDRSTGELFF. The CDR3 bases are TGTGCCAGCAGCTTGGACAGGTCCACCGGGGAGCTGTTTTTT.